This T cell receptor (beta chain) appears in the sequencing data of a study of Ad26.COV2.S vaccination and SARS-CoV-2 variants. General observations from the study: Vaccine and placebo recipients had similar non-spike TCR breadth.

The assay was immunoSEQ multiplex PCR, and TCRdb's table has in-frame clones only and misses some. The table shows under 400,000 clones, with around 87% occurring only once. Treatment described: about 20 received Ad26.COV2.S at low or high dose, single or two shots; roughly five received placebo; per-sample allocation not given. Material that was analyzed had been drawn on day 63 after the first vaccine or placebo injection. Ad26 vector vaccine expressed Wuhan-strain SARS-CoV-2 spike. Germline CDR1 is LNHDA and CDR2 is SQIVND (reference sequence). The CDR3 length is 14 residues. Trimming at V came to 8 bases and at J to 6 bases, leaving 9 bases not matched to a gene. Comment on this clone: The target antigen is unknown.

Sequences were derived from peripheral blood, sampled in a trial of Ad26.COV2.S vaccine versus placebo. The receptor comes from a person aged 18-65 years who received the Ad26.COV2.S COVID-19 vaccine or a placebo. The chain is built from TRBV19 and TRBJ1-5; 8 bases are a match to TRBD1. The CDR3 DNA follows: TGTGCCAGTTTACCTCAGGGGGCAGGTCAGCCCCAGCATTTT. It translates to CASLPQGAGQPQHF.